These 17 T cell receptor beta chains came from one sample sequenced in a study of blood T cell repertoires in COVID-19. The protocol was immunoSEQ multiplex PCR, while the TCRdb copy is restricted to in-frame clones and leaves out a portion. The sample includes 120,000 to 150,000 clones, over 70% of them seen just once. Specimen: peripheral blood. The receptor source for this set is an elderly man with acute or convalescent COVID-19.

This clone was recorded only once. V gene TRBV7-9 combines with J gene TRBJ1-2; no firm D call. This CDR3 is built from 13 residues. Between the trimmed V and J ends, which lost 9 bases and 6 bases, there was a span of 17 bases. The V gene's germline CDR1 is SEHNR and CDR2 FQNEAQ (reference sequence). The CDR3 region is CASIREPQDGYTF. DNA for the CDR3: TGTGCCAGTATTAGAGAGCCCCAGGATGGCTACACCTTC. Full variable domain (rest looked up from reference TRBV7-9 and TRBJ1-2): DTGVSQNPRHKITKRGQNVTFRCDPISEHNRLYWYRQTLGQGPEFLTYFQNEAQLEKSRLLSDRFSAERPKGSFSTLEIQRTEQGDSAMYLCASIREPQDGYTFGSGTRLTVV.

This chain connects TRBV27 to TRBJ2-2, with 11 bases aligning to TRBD2. CDR1 and CDR2 from the germline V gene are MNHEY and SMNVEV (reference sequence). The CDR3 is 16 residues long. Trimming removed 5 bases from V and 4 bases from J; junction bases left unmatched: 6. CDR3 region: CASSTLAGGLTGELFF. Written as DNA, the CDR3 is TGTGCCAGCAGTACGTTAGCGGGGGGGCTCACCGGGGAGCTGTTTTTT.

The chain recombines TRBV4-1 with TRBJ2-2; D gene ambiguous. Per the germline V gene, CDR1 is MGHRA and CDR2 is YSYEKL. The V end was cut by 6 bases, the J end by 7 bases, with 6 bases between. The CDR3 is 11 amino acids. This CDR3 reads CASSSIGELFF. The CDR3 nucleotides read TGCGCCAGCAGTTCTATCGGGGAGCTGTTTTTT.

The rearrangement links TRBV3-1 (or the pseudogene TRBV3-2) to TRBJ1-1; D is unresolved. The germline V gene has CDR1 LGHDT and CDR2 YNNKEL (reference sequence). V gave up 3 bases and J gave up 4 bases, with 6 bases separating them. The CDR3 is made up of 12 amino acids. The chain's CDR3 is CASSQGSTEAFF. CDR3 sequence (DNA): TGTGCCAGCAGCCAGGGGAGCACTGAAGCTTTCTTT.

This clone showed up just once. The chain combines TRBV3-1 (or the pseudogene TRBV3-2) with TRBJ2-7, with D perhaps TRBD1 (6 bases). The germline gives CDR1 LGHDT, CDR2 YNNKEL (reference sequence). V shed 5 bases and J shed 5 bases, with 16 bases lying between them. The CDR3 is 14 amino acids. The DNA of the CDR3 is TGTGCCAGCAGCTCCCAATACAGGGCGGACGAGCAGTACTTC. It yields the protein CASSSQYRADEQYF.

The CDR3 DNA sequence: TGTGCCAGCAGGTCATTCGGACAGGGAGGAGGTGGCTACACCTTC. Its translation is CASRSFGQGGGGYTF. V and J are TRBV6-5 and TRBJ1-2, with 8 bases that match TRBD1. Unmatched junction bases numbered 13, after V lost 6 bases and J lost 7 bases. Germline V gene lookup returns CDR1 MNHEY and CDR2 SVGAGI. CDR3 length: 15 amino acids.

The chain recombines TRBV28 with TRBJ1-2; 8 bases agree with TRBD1. This CDR3 is 16 amino acids long. Per the germline V gene, CDR1 is MDHEN and CDR2 is SYDVKM. The V segment lost 6 bases and the J segment 5 bases; nucleotides outside the gene matches: 14. CDR3 residues: CASSEPQGARSYGYTF. The CDR3 region has the DNA TGTGCCAGCAGCGAACCTCAGGGGGCGAGGTCTTATGGCTACACCTTC.

The J gene is TRBJ1-1, the V gene TRBV6-5; 7 positions match TRBD1. Per germline, CDR1 MNHEY and CDR2 SVGAGI. CDR3 length equals 16 residues. Trimming cost V 0 bases and J 1 base; bases outside gene matches: 5. DNA of the CDR3: TGTGCCAGCAGTTACTCGGGGGACAGAAGGAACACTGAAGCTTTCTTT. This sequence encodes CASSYSGDRRNTEAFF.

In regard to this clone: The junction departs from germline at one end; a sequencing error may be responsible. This chain links TRBV28 with TRBJ2-5, with 7 bases aligning to TRBD2. This CDR3 has 14 residues. Germline CDR1 reads MDHEN; CDR2 reads SYDVKM. CDR3 nucleotide sequence: TGTGCCAGCAGTTGGGGCGGGAGCAGAGAGGCCCAGTACTTC. Its protein is CASSWGGSREAQYF.

The chain carries TRBV19 and TRBJ1-5; the match to TRBD1 covers 12 bases. The germline CDR1 and CDR2 sequences are LNHDA and SQIVND (reference sequence). The CDR3 consists of 16 residues. J was trimmed by 7 bases and V by 5 bases; bases with no gene match: 9. The CDR3 region has the DNA TGTGCCAGTAGTGTTGTCGGGACAGGGGGCCGACAGCCCCAGCATTTT. Translated, it gives CASSVVGTGGRQPQHF.

The chain carries TRBV4-1 and TRBJ1-4; D possibly corresponds to TRBD1 (5 bases). Germline-derived CDR1 and CDR2 are MGHRA and YSYEKL. V was cut by 1 base and J by 0 bases, with 15 bases left in between. This CDR3 is 18 amino acids long. The CDR3 DNA follows: TGCGCCAGCAGCCAAGGAAGGGGAGCGGGTTCAACTAATGAAAAACTGTTTTTT. Translated, it gives CASSQGRGAGSTNEKLFF.

This clone has a single count. V and J are TRBV7-9 and TRBJ2-7; 9 bases are shared with TRBD2. Losses at the gene ends were 4 bases for V and 0 bases for J; bases not matched to a gene: 4. This CDR3 region has 15 residues. Germline-derived CDR1 and CDR2 are SEHNR and FQNEAQ (reference sequence). CDR3 residues: CASSSPGLASYEQYF. The CDR3 DNA sequence: TGTGCCAGCAGCTCCCCGGGACTAGCCTCCTACGAGCAGTACTTC.

This sequence joins TRBV7-9 and TRBJ2-2, with 9 positions matching TRBD1. The germline CDR1 and CDR2 sequences are SEHNR and FQNEAQ (reference sequence). Germline trimming cut 2 bases from V and 1 base from J; bases unmatched to any gene: 5. The CDR3 sequence is 17 residues long. The CDR3, as DNA: TGTGCCAGCAGCTTATTACTGGGACAGGGGAACACCGGGGAGCTGTTTTTT. Translated, it gives CASSLLLGQGNTGELFF.

The table lists this clone with a few counts. This sequence joins TRBV5-1 and TRBJ2-3; the match to TRBD2 covers 8 bases. This CDR3 contains 15 residues. The ends lost 3 bases at V and 8 bases at J; junction bases unmatched: 11. Per germline, CDR1 SGHRS and CDR2 YFSETQ. DNA of the CDR3: TGCGCCAGCAGCTGGGACGGGGGGGCCTTAGGTACGCAGTATTTT. Its translation: CASSWDGGALGTQYF.

This sequence joins TRBV5-6 and TRBJ1-4; 9 nucleotides line up with TRBD1. V shed 0 bases and J 6 bases; nucleotides not matched to a gene: 3. Germline V gene lookup returns CDR1 SGHDT and CDR2 YYEEEE. The CDR3 covers 15 residues. The DNA of the CDR3 is TGTGCCAGCAGCTTGGTGGGACAGGGAGATGAAAAACTGTTTTTT. Its translation: CASSLVGQGDEKLFF. Looking up the rest from reference TRBV5-6 and TRBJ1-4 gives the full variable domain: DAGVTQSPTHLIKTRGQQVTLRCSPKSGHDTVSWYQQALGQGPQFIFQYYEEEERQRGNFPDRFSGHQFPNYSSELNVNALLLGDSALYLCASSLVGQGDEKLFFGSGTQLSVL.

This clone was seen a single time. The chain couples TRBV12-3 or TRBV12-4 to TRBJ1-2; D possibly corresponds to TRBD1 (5 bases). There are 12 residues in the CDR3. Trimming left V 4 bases short and J 5 bases short, with 8 bases between. CDR3 nucleotide sequence: TGTGCCAGCAGTTCAGGGAATTATGGCTACACCTTC. Translated: CASSSGNYGYTF.

The chain joins TRBV28 to TRBJ2-5; D perhaps matches TRBD2 (5 bases). V was cut by 5 bases and J by 11 bases, with 21 bases left in between. The germline gives CDR1 MDHEN, CDR2 SYDVKM. CDR3 size: 14 residues. The CDR3 sequence is CASSVLDGNLVQYF. The CDR3 nucleotides are TGTGCCAGCAGTGTCCTGGACGGGAACTTGGTACAGTACTTC.